This T cell receptor (beta chain) comes out of a study of shared clonotypes between healthy human individuals. The study's findings and limits: Larger estimated richness was generally recorded for naive subsets relative to memory subsets.

From germline, CDR1 is SGHTS and CDR2 YDEGEE. Trimming removed 0 bases at V and 6 bases at J, with 7 bases between. CDR3 length equals 13 residues. Notes on this clone: The antigen remains undetermined.

Every donor, a Caucasian adult, lived in Nashville, Tennessee. Method: immunoSEQ multiplex PCR; TCRdb's copy keeps in-frame clones and lacks some. The top ten clones hold roughly 0.13% of a sample with some 2,000,000 clones, approximately 96% of them seen once. Sequencing was performed on naive CD4+ T cells sorted from blood. The subset was: CD45RA+ positively selected. The TCR originated in a man younger than 35 in good health. The chain couples TRBV5-8 to TRBJ1-5; D gene unclear. DNA of the CDR3: TGTGCCAGCAGCTTGGCCGTGGGTCAGCCCCAGCATTTT. It yields the protein CASSLAVGQPQHF. Full variable domain (remainder filled in from reference TRBV5-8 and TRBJ1-5): EAGVTQSPTHLIKTRGQQATLRCSPISGHTSVYWYQQALGLGLQFLLWYDEGEERNRGNFPPRFSGRQFPNYSSELNVNALELEDSALYLCASSLAVGQPQHFGDGTRLSIL.